These T cell receptor beta chains were read from a single sample in a study of blood T cell repertoires in COVID-19. Profiling relied on immunoSEQ multiplex PCR, and the TCRdb table lists in-frame clones only, not all of them. There are 100,000 or so clones in the sample; roughly 82% occur only once, and about a tenth lies in the top ten. What was sequenced was peripheral blood. Receptors were obtained from a man in his 70s with active or convalescent COVID-19. Each CDR3 is given with its conserved first and last residue. Fields, in order: J gene, clone size, D gene, V gene, CDR3 protein, CDR3 DNA. The D gene is left open where the match is weak. The size of a clone is reported for some rows only, either as once, few or many, or as a class for expanded clones.

j_call: TRBJ2-2; clone_size: many; d_call: TRBD1; v_call: TRBV9; cdr3_aa: CASPFGTGTGELFF; cdr3_nt: TGTGCCAGCCCTTTCGGGACAGGGACCGGGGAGCTGTTTTTT
j_call: TRBJ1-2; clone_size: -; d_call: -; v_call: TRBV9; cdr3_aa: CASSVESPPYSGYTF; cdr3_nt: TGTGCCAGCAGCGTAGAGTCCCCCCCATATAGTGGCTACACCTTC
j_call: TRBJ2-3; clone_size: -; d_call: -; v_call: TRBV10-1; cdr3_aa: CASSEWVGADTQYF; cdr3_nt: TGCGCCAGCAGTGAGTGGGTCGGGGCAGATACGCAGTATTTT
j_call: TRBJ2-7; clone_size: -; d_call: TRBD2; v_call: TRBV15; cdr3_aa: CATSGRLAGSTHEQYF; cdr3_nt: TGTGCCACCAGCGGACGTCTAGCGGGTTCCACCCACGAGCAGTACTTC
j_call: TRBJ2-1; clone_size: few; d_call: -; v_call: TRBV2; cdr3_aa: CASRTGSSYNEQFF; cdr3_nt: TGTGCCAGTAGGACCGGGAGCTCCTACAATGAGCAGTTCTTC
j_call: TRBJ2-5; clone_size: -; d_call: TRBD2; v_call: TRBV7-9; cdr3_aa: CASSSNSGGVETQYF; cdr3_nt: TGTGCCAGCAGCTCGAATAGCGGGGGAGTAGAGACCCAGTACTTC
j_call: TRBJ2-7; clone_size: once; d_call: TRBD1; v_call: TRBV3-1/TRBV3-2; cdr3_aa: CASSQGNRGRYEQYF; cdr3_nt: TGTGCCAGCAGCCAAGGTAACAGGGGGCGATACGAGCAGTACTTC
j_call: TRBJ2-7; clone_size: -; d_call: TRBD1; v_call: TRBV18; cdr3_aa: CASSSRGQGAYEQYF; cdr3_nt: TGTGCCAGCTCATCTCGGGGACAGGGGGCTTACGAGCAGTACTTC
j_call: TRBJ2-1; clone_size: once; d_call: TRBD1; v_call: TRBV19; cdr3_aa: CASSRQGRALNEQFF; cdr3_nt: TGTGCCAGTAGTAGACAGGGTAGGGCCCTTAATGAGCAGTTCTTC
j_call: TRBJ2-6; clone_size: -; d_call: -; v_call: TRBV6-5; cdr3_aa: CASSYGGSGANVLTF; cdr3_nt: TGTGCCAGCAGTTACGGCGGATCTGGGGCCAACGTCCTGACTTTC
j_call: TRBJ1-5; clone_size: -; d_call: -; v_call: TRBV6-5; cdr3_aa: CASSRVIDSNQPQHF; cdr3_nt: TGTGCCAGCAGCCGCGTAATTGATAGCAATCAGCCCCAGCATTTT
j_call: TRBJ2-5; clone_size: once; d_call: TRBD2; v_call: TRBV5-4; cdr3_aa: CASSLAAGGTAMAQYF; cdr3_nt: TGTGCCAGCAGCTTGGCGGCGGGGGGCACAGCGATGGCCCAGTACTTC
j_call: TRBJ2-1; clone_size: -; d_call: TRBD2; v_call: TRBV2; cdr3_aa: CASSSGGVNEQFF; cdr3_nt: TGTGCCAGCAGTAGCGGGGGGGTCAATGAGCAGTTCTTC
j_call: TRBJ2-3; clone_size: -; d_call: -; v_call: TRBV6-6; cdr3_aa: CASSSLDTSSTDTQYF; cdr3_nt: TGTGCCAGCAGTTCCCTCGACACCTCTAGCACAGATACGCAGTATTTT